This T cell receptor beta chain came from a study of blood T cell repertoires in COVID-19. Whole-study context: The analysed material was cDNA or gDNA that came from T cells, B-cell-depleted T cells, or PBMCs.

In the original analysis: Amplification with reference gene primers provided the estimates of nucleated cell counts. Produced via immunoSEQ multiplex PCR; TCRdb's table is partial and in-frame only. The V and J calls and clone size were taken over from that table, and D and trimming were inferred from the DNA. Of 210,000 or so clones detected, less than 85% appear once; the ten largest clones hold 7.8%. Patients in Seattle were enrolled during active infection, then followed longitudinally. The germline V gene has CDR1 MNHEY and CDR2 SVGAGI. This CDR3 has 13 amino acids. The V end lost 5 bases, the J end lost 5 bases, and 12 bases lay between the germline ends.

The V gene is TRBV6-5, the J gene TRBJ2-5; perhaps TRBD1 as D (6 bases). Sequencing input: peripheral blood. This receptor was taken from a woman at least 80 years old with COVID-19, enrolled during active disease. CDR3 bases: TGTGCCAGCAGTACAGGGATAGAGGAGACCCAGTACTTC. This sequence encodes CASSTGIEETQYF.